This T cell receptor (beta chain) is from a study of T cell repertoires in cytomegalovirus infection. Via MiXCR, TCRdb re-called the reads, giving one row per CDR3 protein. Among roughly 600,000 distinct CDR3 sequences, less than 25% were seen once, and the ten largest hold 8%. This clonotype was recorded many times. Looked up from germline, CDR1 is SGHVS and CDR2 is FQNEAQ. V trimming: 7 bases; J trimming: 0 bases; junction bases outside the gene matches: 9. This CDR3 has 15 residues. The sequence was collected from a human donor in good health (CMV status not recorded). Some clones in this sample may be carry-over from other donors' samples. This chain connects TRBV7-8 to TRBJ2-7; 7 bases line up with TRBD1. Sequenced sample: CD8+ T cells from PBMCs. The CDR3 loop reads CASTPWGTASYEQYF. The CDR3 bases are TGTGCCAGCACCCCGTGGGGGACAGCCTCCTACGAGCAGTACTTC.